This T cell receptor beta chain was identified in a study of blood T cell repertoires in COVID-19. Study background: The United States, Italy and Spain provided the acute and convalescent COVID-19 samples.

Produced via immunoSEQ multiplex PCR; TCRdb's table is partial and in-frame only. The data contain 250,000 to 300,000 clones, almost 90% of them singletons. V lost 6 bases and J lost 0, with 6 bases in between. The CDR3 sequence is 13 residues long. This TCR was sampled from a woman in her twenties or thirties with COVID-19, enrolled during active disease. The chain links TRBV12-3 or TRBV12-4 to TRBJ1-3; D not resolved. Sequenced input: peripheral blood. The DNA for the CDR3 is TGTGCCAGCAGCCGCAGCTCTGGAAACACCATATATTTT. This codes for CASSRSSGNTIYF.